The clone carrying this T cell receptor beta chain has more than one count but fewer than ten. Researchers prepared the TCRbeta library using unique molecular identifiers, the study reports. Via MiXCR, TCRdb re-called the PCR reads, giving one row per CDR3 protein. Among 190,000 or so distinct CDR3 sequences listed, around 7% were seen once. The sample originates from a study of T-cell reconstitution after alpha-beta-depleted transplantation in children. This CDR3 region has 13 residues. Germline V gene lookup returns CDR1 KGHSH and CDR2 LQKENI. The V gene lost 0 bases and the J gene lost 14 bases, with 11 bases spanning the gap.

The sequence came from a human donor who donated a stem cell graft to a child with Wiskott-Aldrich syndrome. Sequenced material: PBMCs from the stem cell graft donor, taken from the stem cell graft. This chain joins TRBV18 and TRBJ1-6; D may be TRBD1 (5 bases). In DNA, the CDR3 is TGTGCCAGCTCACCACCGGTTGGGGGATCCCTCCACTTT. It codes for CASSPPVGGSLHF.